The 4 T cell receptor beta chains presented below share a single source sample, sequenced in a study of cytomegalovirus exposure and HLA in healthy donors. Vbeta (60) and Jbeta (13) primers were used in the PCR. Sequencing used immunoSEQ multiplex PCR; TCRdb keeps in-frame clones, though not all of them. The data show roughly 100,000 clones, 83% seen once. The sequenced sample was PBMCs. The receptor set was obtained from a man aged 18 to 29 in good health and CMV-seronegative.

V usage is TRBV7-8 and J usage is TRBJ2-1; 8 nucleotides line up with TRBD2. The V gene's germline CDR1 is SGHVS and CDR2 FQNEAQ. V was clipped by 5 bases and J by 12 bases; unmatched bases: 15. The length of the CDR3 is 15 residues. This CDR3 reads CASSPALREGPRQFF. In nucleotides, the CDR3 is TGTGCCAGCAGCCCAGCGCTCCGGGAGGGCCCTCGGCAGTTCTTC.

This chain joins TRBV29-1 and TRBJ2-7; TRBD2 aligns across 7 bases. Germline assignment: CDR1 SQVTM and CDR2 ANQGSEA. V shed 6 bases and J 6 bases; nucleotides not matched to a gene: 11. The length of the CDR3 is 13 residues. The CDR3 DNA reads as TGCAGCGTGAGGACTAGTGAATGGGTCGAGCAGTACTTC. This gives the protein CSVRTSEWVEQYF.

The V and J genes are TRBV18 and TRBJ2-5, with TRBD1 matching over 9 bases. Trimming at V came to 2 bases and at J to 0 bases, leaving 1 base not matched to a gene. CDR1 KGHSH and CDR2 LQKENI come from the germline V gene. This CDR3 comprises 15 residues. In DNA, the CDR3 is TGTGCCAGCTCACCAGGGACAGGGTACCAAGAGACCCAGTACTTC. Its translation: CASSPGTGYQETQYF.

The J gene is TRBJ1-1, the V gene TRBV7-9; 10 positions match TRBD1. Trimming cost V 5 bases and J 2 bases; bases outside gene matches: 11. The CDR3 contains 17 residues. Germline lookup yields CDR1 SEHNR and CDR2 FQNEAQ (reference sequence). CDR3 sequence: CASSHPGTGDANTEAFF. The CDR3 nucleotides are TGTGCCAGCAGCCATCCGGGGACAGGGGATGCCAACACTGAAGCTTTCTTT.